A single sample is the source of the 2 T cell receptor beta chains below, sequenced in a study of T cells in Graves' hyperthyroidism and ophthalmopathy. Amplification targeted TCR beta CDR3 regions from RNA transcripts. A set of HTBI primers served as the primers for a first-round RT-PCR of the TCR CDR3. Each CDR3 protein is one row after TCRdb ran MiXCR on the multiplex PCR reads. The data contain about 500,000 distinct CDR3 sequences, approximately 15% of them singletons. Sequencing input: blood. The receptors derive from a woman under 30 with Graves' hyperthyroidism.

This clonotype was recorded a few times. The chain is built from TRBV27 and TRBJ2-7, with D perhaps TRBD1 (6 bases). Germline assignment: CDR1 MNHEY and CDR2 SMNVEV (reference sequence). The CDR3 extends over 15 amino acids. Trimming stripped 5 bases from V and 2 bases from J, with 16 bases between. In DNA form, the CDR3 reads TGTGCCAGCAGTCCCGAGACAGGTCGCCCCTACGAGCAGTACTTC. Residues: CASSPETGRPYEQYF.

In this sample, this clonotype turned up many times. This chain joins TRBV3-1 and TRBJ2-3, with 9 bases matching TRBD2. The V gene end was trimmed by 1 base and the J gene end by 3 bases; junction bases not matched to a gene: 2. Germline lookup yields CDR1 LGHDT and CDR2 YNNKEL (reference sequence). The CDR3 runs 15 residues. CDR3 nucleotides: TGTGCCAGCAGCCAAGTGCTAGCGGGGACAGATACGCAGTATTTT. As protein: CASSQVLAGTDTQYF.